This T cell receptor (beta chain) stems from a study of chemoradiotherapy in HPV16-positive cancers. About the study: Functional T-cell assays on a couple of HPV16-positive patients' cells defined candidate HPV-specific clones and common TCR motifs. Findings and caveats of the study: The functional HPV-specific definition rests on just a couple of HPV16-positive patients. For HPV16-positive patients, expanding HPV-responsive T cells associated with longer recurrence-free survival. During treatment, candidate HPV-specific clones and E7-related motifs expanded in tumor.

CDR3 length equals 15 residues. Germline assignment: CDR1 SGHRS and CDR2 YFSETQ. V lost 0 bases and J 3 bases, leaving 9 bases between the germline ends. Generated by immunoSEQ multiplex PCR, the TCRdb table keeps only in-frame clones and is missing some. The data show about 2,700 clones, around 85% seen once. About this clone: The antigen remains undetermined.

The sequence was obtained from a human donor with HPV-associated anogenital cancer. Sequenced here: tumor tissue, sampled from a patient who underwent chemoradiotherapy. This chain links TRBV5-1 with TRBJ2-2; D may be TRBD1 (5 bases). The CDR3 DNA sequence: TGCGCCAGCAGCTTGGAAGTCAGGGACACCGGGGAGCTGTTTTTT. It specifies CASSLEVRDTGELFF.